A single sample gave rise to the 32 T cell receptor beta chains below, sequenced in a study of blood T cell repertoires in COVID-19. Repertoires were generated with immunoSEQ multiplex PCR, while TCRdb's copy carries only in-frame clones and drops some. The table includes approximately 130,000 clones, around 81% detected once. Material for sequencing was peripheral blood. These receptors were taken from a man between 35 and 55 years old with active or convalescent COVID-19.

V usage is TRBV7-3 and J usage is TRBJ2-3; 15 positions match TRBD2. V trimming: 4 bases; J trimming: 5 bases; junction bases outside the gene matches: 4. There are 16 residues in the CDR3. Germline V gene data show CDR1 as SGHTA and CDR2 as FQGTGA. CDR3 nucleotide sequence: TGTGCCAGCAGCTCCGGACTAGCGGGGGGGCAAGATACGCAGTATTTT. Translating gives CASSSGLAGGQDTQYF.

The CDR3 here is CASSVSGGTDTQYF. CDR3 bases: TGTGCCAGCAGCGTTAGCGGGGGCACAGATACGCAGTATTTT. This chain connects TRBV7-8 to TRBJ2-3; 8 bases match TRBD2. The CDR3 consists of 14 residues. Trimming removed 5 bases from V and 1 base from J; junction bases left unmatched: 2. From germline, CDR1 is SGHVS and CDR2 FQNEAQ.

The chain is built from TRBV9 and TRBJ2-7, with 11 bases lining up with TRBD2. Trimming removed 3 bases from V and 0 bases from J; junction bases left unmatched: 2. CDR3 length: 15 residues. Germline assignment: CDR1 SGDLS and CDR2 YYNGEE. The CDR3: CASSATSGVSYEQYF. CDR3 coding DNA: TGTGCCAGCAGCGCGACTAGCGGGGTCTCCTACGAGCAGTACTTC.

This clone was detected once. The CDR3 coding sequence is TGTGCCAGTAGACCTAGCGGGGGGGCCTATGAGCAGTTCTTC. Translated: CASRPSGGAYEQFF. The chain couples TRBV19 to TRBJ2-1, with 12 bases matching TRBD2. J was trimmed by 8 bases and V by 6 bases; bases with no gene match: 5. The CDR3 covers 14 residues. Germline-derived CDR1 and CDR2 are LNHDA and SQIVND (reference sequence). Filled out from reference TRBV19 and TRBJ2-1, the complete variable domain reads DGGITQSPKYLFRKEGQNVTLSCEQNLNHDAMYWYRQDPGQGLRLIYYSQIVNDFQKGDIAEGYSVSREKKESFPLTVTSAQKNPTAFYLCASRPSGGAYEQFFGPGTRLTVL.

V usage is TRBV5-1 and J usage is TRBJ1-4; D gene uncertain. This CDR3 contains 15 residues. CDR1 is SGHRS and CDR2 is YFSETQ in the germline V gene. Trimming shortened V by 3 bases and J by 6 bases, and 15 bases separated the two germline ends. CDR3 sequence: CASSSTGAGYEKLFF. CDR3 coding DNA: TGCGCCAGCAGCTCAACCGGTGCGGGGTATGAAAAACTGTTTTTT.

V and J are TRBV6-5 and TRBJ1-2; 9 bases map to TRBD1. J lost 7 bases, V lost 7 bases, and 10 bases had no gene match. Germline-derived CDR1 and CDR2 are MNHEY and SVGAGI. CDR3 size: 14 residues. The CDR3 spells CASTRRDRAGGYTF. The CDR3 DNA follows: TGTGCCAGCACCCGAAGGGACAGGGCTGGTGGCTACACCTTC.

This clone has a single count. V gene TRBV30 combines with J gene TRBJ2-1, with D possibly matching TRBD2 (5 bases). The V and J ends lost 2 bases and 9 bases respectively, with 14 bases between them. Germline V lookup: CDR1 GTSNPN, CDR2 SVGIG (reference sequence). CDR3 size: 13 residues. For the CDR3, the DNA is TGTGCCTGGAGTATGGGGAGCTCGCCTGAGCAGTTCTTC. Translation gives CAWSMGSSPEQFF.

V gene TRBV6-5 combines with J gene TRBJ1-6; no firm D call. The germline V gene has CDR1 MNHEY and CDR2 SVGAGI. V was pared by 0 bases and J by 5 bases, with 8 bases between. The length of the CDR3 is 15 residues. CDR3 DNA sequence: TGTGCCAGCAGTTACTCGTCCGGGAATAATTCACCCCTCCACTTT. Translation: CASSYSSGNNSPLHF.

This chain links TRBV7-2 with TRBJ2-4; perhaps TRBD2 as D (5 bases). Germline V gene data show CDR1 as SGHTA and CDR2 as FQGNSA. V lost 5 bases to trimming and J lost 0 bases, with 11 bases between them. CDR3 length: 15 amino acids. Here the CDR3 reads CASSPRESAKNIQYF. For the CDR3, the DNA is TGTGCCAGCAGCCCTAGGGAGTCAGCCAAAAACATTCAGTACTTC.

The chain links TRBV7-2 to TRBJ2-7; 10 nucleotides match TRBD2. V dropped 0 bases and J dropped 2; count of bases not matched to a gene: 4. Germline-derived CDR1 and CDR2 are SGHTA and FQGNSA. The CDR3 is 16 residues long. CDR3 loop: CASSLASGGSAYEQYF. CDR3 DNA sequence: TGTGCCAGCAGCTTAGCTAGCGGGGGGTCCGCCTACGAGCAGTACTTC.

The V and J genes are TRBV29-1 and TRBJ2-3; possibly TRBD1 for D (6 bases). Looked up from germline, CDR1 is SQVTM and CDR2 is ANQGSEA. Trimming took 2 bases from V and 1 from J, leaving 19 bases between them. This CDR3 is built from 17 residues. The CDR3 here is CSVEPVIGGTGTDTQYF. CDR3 nucleotide sequence: TGCAGCGTTGAACCAGTTATAGGGGGTACGGGCACAGATACGCAGTATTTT.

This sequence joins TRBV2 and TRBJ1-5; D perhaps matches TRBD1 (5 bases). Germline V gene lookup returns CDR1 SNHLY and CDR2 FYNNEI. Trimming removed 6 bases from V and 10 bases from J, with 13 bases in between. This CDR3 has 12 amino acids. The DNA of the CDR3 is TGTGCCAGCAGGGAGACAGATTACCCCCAGCATTTT. This gives the protein CASRETDYPQHF.

The chain combines TRBV24-1 with TRBJ2-1, with 11 bases aligning to TRBD1. Germline CDR1 KGHDR, CDR2 SFDVKD. The CDR3 loop spans 19 amino acids. V gave up 3 bases and J gave up 8 bases; unmatched junction bases: 17. The CDR3 nucleotides are TGTGCCACCAGTGATCGCACCGGGACAGGGGGTCCTCAAAACCATGAGCAGTTCTTC. Translation gives CATSDRTGTGGPQNHEQFF.

The table lists this clone with many counts. The chain couples TRBV5-1 to TRBJ1-6; 10 positions match TRBD1. Germline-derived CDR1 and CDR2 are SGHRS and YFSETQ. V gave up 3 bases and J gave up 9 bases; unmatched junction bases: 3. This CDR3 is built from 14 residues. The CDR3 spells CASSSTGGVSPLHF. As DNA, the CDR3 is TGCGCCAGCAGCTCGACAGGGGGCGTTTCACCCCTCCACTTT.

This clone was seen a handful of times. V and J are TRBV6-2 or TRBV6-3 and TRBJ2-3; 7 positions match TRBD1. Germline V gene lookup returns CDR1 MNHEY and CDR2 SVGEGT. J lost 8 bases, V lost 0 bases, and 5 bases had no gene match. CDR3 length: 14 residues. The DNA for the CDR3 is TGTGCCAGCAGTTACTCCACCACAGGGGTTACGCAGTATTTT. Its protein product is CASSYSTTGVTQYF.

CDR3 protein: CASSFRRGGGPRGDTQYF. DNA of the CDR3: TGTGCCAGCAGCTTTCGCCGGGGCGGGGGCCCTCGCGGGGATACGCAGTATTTT. The genes are TRBV11-2 and TRBJ2-3, with D perhaps matching TRBD2 (7 bases). The V and J ends lost 3 bases and 6 bases respectively, with 25 bases between them. The germline V gene has CDR1 SGHAT and CDR2 FQNNGV. This CDR3 is 18 amino acids long. Based on the CDR3 plus reference TRBV11-2 and TRBJ2-3, the full variable domain is EAGVAQSPRYKIIEKRQSVAFWCNPISGHATLYWYQQILGQGPKLLIQFQNNGVVDDSQLPKDRFSAERLKGVDSTLKIQPAKLEDSAVYLCASSFRRGGGPRGDTQYFGPGTRLTVL.

The V and J genes are TRBV7-2 and TRBJ2-7; TRBD1 is a possible D gene (8 bases). The ends were cut back, 4 bases at V and 2 bases at J, with 15 bases in the middle. This CDR3 is 15 amino acids long. Germline CDR1 SGHTA, CDR2 FQGNSA. CDR3 protein: CASSSQQGGAYEQYF. In nucleotides, the CDR3 is TGTGCCAGCAGCTCCCAACAGGGGGGGGCCTACGAGCAGTACTTC.

This clone was recorded a few times. This chain uses TRBV2 with TRBJ1-4, with no clear D. Trimming pared 6 bases from V and 8 bases from J, leaving 7 bases between. Germline CDR1 reads SNHLY; CDR2 reads FYNNEI. The CDR3 runs to 11 residues. CDR3 residues: CASSDWEKLFF. CDR3 DNA: TGTGCCAGCAGCGACTGGGAAAAACTGTTTTTT.

This chain uses TRBV6-2 or TRBV6-3 with TRBJ2-3, with 9 bases aligning to TRBD2. Germline CDR1 is MNHEY and CDR2 is SVGEGT. The CDR3 is made up of 18 amino acids. With 3 bases clipped from V and 5 bases from J, the junction kept 15 bases outside the gene matches. DNA for the CDR3: TGTGCCAGCAGTTATTGGAGTAGCGGGGGATCAACAAGAGATACGCAGTATTTT. Protein product: CASSYWSSGGSTRDTQYF.

The V call is TRBV24-1, the J call TRBJ2-5, with TRBD2 as a possible D gene (5 bases). Per germline, CDR1 KGHDR and CDR2 SFDVKD. The CDR3 loop spans 13 amino acids. The V gene lost 3 bases and the J gene lost 5 bases, with 9 bases spanning the gap. CDR3 in amino acids: CATSDGPGETQYF. DNA for the CDR3: TGTGCCACCAGTGATGGGCCGGGGGAGACCCAGTACTTC.

The gene calls are TRBV6-5 and TRBJ1-1, with D hard to call. This CDR3 is built from 14 residues. Trimming removed 2 bases at V and 10 bases at J, with 17 bases between. Germline V gene data show CDR1 as MNHEY and CDR2 as SVGAGI. The CDR3 reads CASSYDGHSGSAFF. The CDR3 coding sequence is TGTGCCAGCAGTTACGATGGTCACAGTGGGTCAGCTTTCTTT.

V and J are TRBV7-2 and TRBJ2-2, with TRBD1 as a possible D gene (6 bases). V lost 5 bases and J 6 bases, leaving 13 bases between the germline ends. CDR3 length equals 14 residues. The germline gives CDR1 SGHTA, CDR2 FQGNSA. CDR3 nucleotide sequence: TGTGCCAGCAGCCCACAGGGTCCTCCCGGGGAGCTGTTTTTT. Translation gives CASSPQGPPGELFF.

The chain recombines TRBV30 with TRBJ1-1; D uncertain. The CDR3 contains 14 residues. V was cut by 0 bases and J by 1 base, with 9 bases left in between. Germline CDR1 is GTSNPN and CDR2 is SVGIG (reference sequence). This CDR3 is CAWSVRLGNTEAFF. In DNA, the CDR3 is TGTGCCTGGAGTGTCCGGCTAGGGAACACTGAAGCTTTCTTT.

The rearrangement joins TRBV9 to TRBJ1-2, with TRBD1 as a possible D gene (6 bases). CDR1 and CDR2 from the germline V gene are SGDLS and YYNGEE. CDR3 length: 15 residues. V dropped 0 bases and J dropped 3 bases, with 12 bases sitting between them. The CDR3 is CASSVGWHRDYGYTF. As DNA, the CDR3 is TGTGCCAGCAGCGTAGGGTGGCACAGGGACTATGGCTACACCTTC.

The chain couples TRBV3-1 (or the pseudogene TRBV3-2) to TRBJ2-3, with 9 bases lining up with TRBD2. Germline assignment: CDR1 LGHDT and CDR2 YNNKEL (reference sequence). V trimming: 5 bases; J trimming: 5 bases; junction bases outside the gene matches: 8. The CDR3 is 15 amino acids. DNA for the CDR3: TGTGCCAGCAGCTCCGTGGGACTAGCTATAGATACGCAGTATTTT. Translation: CASSSVGLAIDTQYF.

The chain employs TRBV2 and TRBJ1-6; TRBD1 aligns across 9 bases. Germline trimming cut 6 bases from V and 10 bases from J; bases unmatched to any gene: 10. From germline, CDR1 is SNHLY and CDR2 FYNNEI. This CDR3 has 15 residues. CDR3 loop: CASRGTGKDLSPLHF. In DNA, the CDR3 is TGTGCCAGCAGGGGGACAGGGAAGGATTTATCACCCCTCCACTTT.

The chain carries TRBV5-6 and TRBJ1-3; TRBD1 is a possible D gene (6 bases). Germline CDR1 reads SGHDT; CDR2 reads YYEEEE. CDR3 length: 14 amino acids. V dropped 4 bases and J dropped 1 base, with 9 bases sitting between them. The CDR3 is CASSPQGSGNTIYF. The CDR3 DNA reads TGTGCCAGCAGCCCACAGGGATCTGGAAACACCATATATTTT.

The chain uses TRBV3-1 (or the pseudogene TRBV3-2) and TRBJ2-1, with D possibly TRBD2 on 6 matching bases. From germline, CDR1 is LGHDT and CDR2 YNNKEL (reference sequence). Trimming shortened V by 3 bases and J by 6 bases, and 21 bases separated the two germline ends. This CDR3 is built from 17 residues. The CDR3 here is CASSQRGKAVGGNEQFF. CDR3 nucleotides: TGTGCCAGCAGCCAGAGGGGAAAGGCGGTGGGAGGCAATGAGCAGTTCTTC.

The genes are TRBV2 and TRBJ2-5, with D perhaps matching TRBD1 (7 bases). CDR1 SNHLY and CDR2 FYNNEI come from the germline V gene. CDR3 length: 16 residues. V shed 5 bases and J shed 2 bases, with 18 bases lying between them. The chain's CDR3 is CASSSNRGGGQETQYF. CDR3 sequence (DNA): TGTGCCAGCAGTAGTAACAGGGGCGGAGGGCAAGAGACCCAGTACTTC.

This chain connects TRBV3-1 (or the pseudogene TRBV3-2) to TRBJ2-2; a possible D gene is TRBD1 (6 bases). Deletions cut 6 bases from V and 5 bases from J, with 16 bases between. This CDR3 has 15 residues. Germline CDR1 and CDR2: LGHDT and YNNKEL (reference sequence). The CDR3 DNA follows: TGTGCCAGCAGACGGACAGAACTTCTGACCGGGGAGCTGTTTTTT. Translating it yields CASRRTELLTGELFF.

This chain joins TRBV9 and TRBJ1-6; tentatively, D is TRBD1 (6 bases). CDR1 and CDR2 (germline): SGDLS, YYNGEE. V shed 3 bases and J shed 6 bases, with 10 bases lying between them. This CDR3 region has 14 residues. The CDR3 DNA follows: TGTGCCAGCAGCGAGGCAGGGGCTAATTCACCCCTCCACTTT. This translates into CASSEAGANSPLHF.

This rearrangement joins TRBV27 to TRBJ2-7, with 7 bases lining up with TRBD1. CDR1 is MNHEY and CDR2 is SMNVEV in the germline V gene (reference sequence). Unmatched junction bases numbered 8, after V lost 0 bases and J lost 3 bases. This CDR3 contains 16 residues. The CDR3 loop is CASSLSGQVRGYEQYF. The DNA for the CDR3 is TGTGCCAGCAGTTTATCAGGACAGGTACGAGGCTACGAGCAGTACTTC.